The T cell receptor beta chain under discussion was sequenced for a study of blood T cell repertoires in COVID-19. The overall study: Samples of COVID-19 (acute and convalescent) were obtained from the United States, Italy and Spain.

In the source study's methods: Nucleated cell number was recorded as an estimate derived from reference gene primer amplification. The table came from immunoSEQ multiplex PCR; TCRdb's copy has only in-frame clones and leaves some out. Clonal size and the V and J genes are those of that table, whereas D and trimming came from the DNA. The sample has about 89,000 clones; about 86% are singletons. The CDR3 is made up of 17 amino acids. V lost 6 bases and J 3 bases, leaving 21 bases between the germline ends. Germline CDR1 is MNHEY and CDR2 is SVGEGT. The receptor was isolated from a man older than 75 with active or convalescent COVID-19. Sample: peripheral blood. The chain carries TRBV6-2 or TRBV6-3 and TRBJ2-1; tentatively, D is TRBD1 (8 bases). Written as DNA, the CDR3 is TGTGCCAGCAGCCGGGGGGACAGGAGGGCCGGCTACAATGAGCAGTTCTTC. Translation: CASSRGDRRAGYNEQFF.